This is a list of T cell receptor beta chains from one sample in a study of T-cell memory formation after mild COVID-19. TCRdb analysed the 5' RACE reads with MiXCR anew, one entry per CDR3 protein. The sample has over 45,000 distinct CDR3 sequences, roughly a tenth seen once. The sequenced material came from PBMCs or a T cell subset sorted from them (not recorded which). Receptor source: an adult woman who had mild COVID-19 (a few samples of this study predate the infection). Cell type and time point are not known. Both conserved end residues are part of each CDR3. A D gene is named only where the DNA matches it firmly. Clone size is not always given. Where it is, it says once, few, many or a class for expanded clones.

>few|TRBV5-1|TRBJ1-1|NA
TGCGCCAGCAGCCTCCAAGCGGGTAGCACTGAAGCTTTCTTT
CASSLQAGSTEAFF
>many|TRBV14|TRBJ2-7|NA
TGTGCCAGCAGCCAAGCTTTGCGGGGCCCTGGAGAGCAGTACTTC
CASSQALRGPGEQYF
>few|TRBV12-3/TRBV12-4|TRBJ2-7|NA
TGTGCCAGCAGTTTGGGGTTCGAGCAGTACTTC
CASSLGFEQYF
>few|TRBV6-2/TRBV6-3|TRBJ2-5|TRBD1
TGTGCCAGCAGTCAACCCGGGACAGGGGAGACCCAGTACTTC
CASSQPGTGETQYF
>NA|TRBV5-6|TRBJ1-6|TRBD1
TGTGCCAGCAGCTTGCTGACAGGGAAGGGTTCACCCCTCCACTTT
CASSLLTGKGSPLHF
>many|TRBV12-3/TRBV12-4|TRBJ1-6|TRBD1
TGTGCCAGCAGCTCCGGGACAGATAATTCACCCCTCCACTTT
CASSSGTDNSPLHF
>NA|TRBV5-5|TRBJ2-1|NA
TGTGCCAGCAGCTTATCGTACGGGGCGGGGTCACCAACCTACAATGAGAAGTTCTTC
CASSLSYGAGSPTYNEKFF
>many|TRBV6-5|TRBJ1-1|NA
TGTGCCAGCAGATCAGGGAGGGGGGCAATTGAAGCTTTCTTT
CASRSGRGAIEAFF
>NA|TRBV29-1|TRBJ2-7|NA
TGCAGCGTACAAGGGGAGCCCAAGGAAATCTACGAGCAGTACTTC
CSVQGEPKEIYEQYF
>once|TRBV28|TRBJ1-1|NA
TGTGCCAGCAGTTTAACGGTAGCAGGGACCACTGAAGCTTTCTTT
CASSLTVAGTTEAFF
>many|TRBV2|TRBJ2-4|NA
TGTGCCAGCGGGGATCTAGCCAAAAACATTCAGTACTTC
CASGDLAKNIQYF
>many|TRBV12-3/TRBV12-4|TRBJ1-1|NA
TGTGCCAGCAGACCAGGGTTTAGAGGAGTGGGAACTGAAGCTTTCTTT
CASRPGFRGVGTEAFF
>few|TRBV6-1|TRBJ2-2|NA
TGTGCCAGCAGAAAAGCCGGGTCCAGGAACACCGGGGAGCTGTTTTTT
CASRKAGSRNTGELFF
>many|TRBV7-2|TRBJ2-1|TRBD1
TGTGCCAGCAGCGCGTGGGACAGGGGCATTTCCAATGAGCAGTTCTTC
CASSAWDRGISNEQFF
>NA|TRBV6-6|TRBJ1-5|NA
TGTGCCAGCGGTCAGGGAGATTATAGCAATCAGCCCCAGCATTTT
CASGQGDYSNQPQHF
>few|TRBV6-1|TRBJ2-1|TRBD2
TGTGCCGGCGAGAACGGGGGGGCGGTGGACAATGAGCAGTTCTTC
CAGENGGAVDNEQFF
>many|TRBV20-1|TRBJ2-5|TRBD2
TGCAGTGCTAGAGTGGGGGGGGAGACCCAGTACTTC
CSARVGGETQYF
>NA|TRBV7-2|TRBJ2-3|NA
TGTGCCAGCAGCTTAGGGCCGGGGGTCGTAGATACGCAGTATTTT
CASSLGPGVVDTQYF
>NA|TRBV27|TRBJ2-3|NA
TGTGCCAGCAGCTCGGGTCTTTCAGATACGCAGTATTTT
CASSSGLSDTQYF
>few|TRBV20-1|TRBJ2-3|NA
TGCAGTGCTATCTCCAGGAGCGCCTCCTACACAGATACGCAGTATTTT
CSAISRSASYTDTQYF
>NA|TRBV5-1|TRBJ1-1|TRBD1
TGCGCCAGCAGCCAAAGACAGGGGAGTCTTAACACTGAAGCTTTCTTT
CASSQRQGSLNTEAFF
>many|TRBV4-3|TRBJ2-5|NA
TGCGCCAGCAGCCAAGAAACGGGACACGGGGGGACCCAGTACTTC
CASSQETGHGGTQYF
>few|TRBV7-3|TRBJ1-1|NA
TGTGCCAGCAGCTCACGACAGACGAACACTGAAGCTTTCTTT
CASSSRQTNTEAFF
>many|TRBV4-3|TRBJ2-2|NA
TGCGCCAGCAGCCCCGGCAGAACCGGGAGCACCGGGGAGCTGTTTTTT
CASSPGRTGSTGELFF
>medium-sized|TRBV11-2|TRBJ2-6|NA
TGTGCCAGCAGCTTGGTCTTTTGGGGAACTGGGGCCAACGTCCTGACTTTC
CASSLVFWGTGANVLTF
>NA|TRBV4-2|TRBJ2-3|TRBD2
TGTGCCAGCAGCCCTAGCGGGAGCACAGATACGCAGTATTTT
CASSPSGSTDTQYF
>NA|TRBV27|TRBJ2-7|NA
TGTGCCAGCAGTGTATCAGGGGTGGTCCCTTCCCAGCAGTACTTC
CASSVSGVVPSQQYF
>NA|TRBV10-3|TRBJ2-7|NA
TGTGCCATCAGTGAGTCGGAACCGCTGGAGCAGTACTTC
CAISESEPLEQYF
>many|TRBV4-3|TRBJ2-1|TRBD2
TGCGCCAGCAGCCCAGGGACTAGCGGGAGGTTCAATGAGCAGTTCTTC
CASSPGTSGRFNEQFF
>many|TRBV5-1|TRBJ2-1|TRBD2
TGCGCCAGCAGCTCGGGAGGATCGTACAATGAGCAGTTCTTC
CASSSGGSYNEQFF
>NA|TRBV29-1|TRBJ1-2|NA
TGCAGCGTCATCGGGGACACAAACTATGGCTACACCTTC
CSVIGDTNYGYTF
>medium-sized|TRBV5-1|TRBJ2-1|NA
TGCGCCAGCAGCTTGGGACCCGACGGCAATGAGCAGTTCTTC
CASSLGPDGNEQFF
>NA|TRBV29-1|TRBJ2-2|NA
TGCAGCGTCGGTACGGGCACGAACACCGGGGAGCTGTTTTTT
CSVGTGTNTGELFF
>NA|TRBV7-9|TRBJ2-5|NA
TGTGCCAGCAGCCGCGGGTGCCAAGAGACCCAGTACTTC
CASSRGCQETQYF
>NA|TRBV24-1|TRBJ2-2|NA
TGTGCCACCAGTGATTACAGGGTAAACACCGGGGAGCTGTTTTTT
CATSDYRVNTGELFF
>NA|TRBV7-2|TRBJ1-2|TRBD1
TGTGCCAGCAGCCCCGGGACAGGCCTCGGTTATGGCTACACCTTC
CASSPGTGLGYGYTF
>few|TRBV2|TRBJ2-2|NA
TGTGCCAGCAGACTACGGTCCTTGGCCGGGGAGCTGTTTTTT
CASRLRSLAGELFF
>NA|TRBV10-3|TRBJ1-1|NA
TGTGCCATCAGTGAGCGGGGGGCCGTGGTGAACACTGAAGCTTTCTTT
CAISERGAVVNTEAFF
>NA|TRBV15|TRBJ1-2|NA
TGTGCCACCAGCAGGGCAGGGGACTATGGCTACACCTTC
CATSRAGDYGYTF
>NA|TRBV2|TRBJ2-2|NA
TGTGCCAGCAAGGGGCAGGGGATGGCCGGGGAGCTGTTTTTT
CASKGQGMAGELFF
>NA|TRBV30|TRBJ2-2|NA
TGTGCGATACTCCCGTGGGGGAACACCGGGGAGCTGTTTTTT
CAILPWGNTGELFF